Described below is a single TCR beta chain sequence and its context. Its specificity is not known. V lost 4 bases and J 6 bases, leaving 12 bases between the germline ends. Germline CDR1 and CDR2: MNHEY and SMNVEV (reference sequence). The CDR3 runs 14 residues. The source of the sample is a study of spatial heterogeneity in lung cancer. For the study at large: An average of more than ten raw reads was observed per unique TCR and UMI combination. General study findings and limits: The study found that expanded intratumoral alpha and beta TCR counts tracked tumor mutation counts.

Time point described: sample taken at primary tumor resection. The donor group consisted of over 55 patients who had untreated, early-stage non-small cell lung cancer. The library protocol tagged each TCR cDNA with a unique molecular identifier. TCRdb used MiXCR to reprocess the 5' RACE reads, holding one entry per CDR3 protein. The table lists about 100,000 distinct CDR3 sequences, 3.5% to 5% of them singletons. The V gene is TRBV27, the J gene TRBJ2-2; a weak D match, TRBD1 (6 bases). The source of this sequence is a male donor with early-stage non-small cell lung cancer. The sample consisted of lung tumor tissue, taken at surgery. The DNA for the CDR3 is TGTGCCAGCAGTTATCGCCAGGGGCCCGGGGAGCTGTTTTTT. Protein sequence: CASSYRQGPGELFF.